The 25 T cell receptor beta chains below were found in one sample sequenced in a study of cytomegalovirus exposure and HLA in healthy donors. PCR employed 60 Vbeta and 13 Jbeta primers. Measured with immunoSEQ multiplex PCR; TCRdb has only the in-frame clones, and not every one. The table includes about 200,000 clones, more than 75% detected once. Material: PBMCs. All receptors come from a woman in her forties or fifties in good health and CMV-seropositive.

This chain connects TRBV6-5 to TRBJ1-3; 8 nucleotides line up with TRBD1. The CDR3 length is 15 residues. Germline CDR1 reads MNHEY; CDR2 reads SVGAGI. J was trimmed by 3 bases and V by 6 bases; bases with no gene match: 7. The CDR3 nucleotides are TGTGCCAGCAGCCGACAGGGGATCGATGGAAACACCATATATTTT. Protein product: CASSRQGIDGNTIYF.

The gene calls are TRBV19 and TRBJ1-2; D remains ambiguous. V shed 4 bases and J shed 8 bases, with 17 bases lying between them. Germline CDR1 and CDR2: LNHDA and SQIVND (reference sequence). The CDR3 totals 14 residues. CDR3 in amino acids: CASSTEITLMGYTF. CDR3 bases: TGTGCCAGTAGTACCGAAATAACTCTCATGGGCTACACCTTC.

The V gene is TRBV4-2, the J gene TRBJ2-1, with 8 bases that match TRBD2. V lost 2 bases, J lost 9 bases, and 15 bases stayed unmatched. Germline values: CDR1 LGHNA, CDR2 YNFKEQ. The CDR3 runs to 17 residues. Written as DNA, the CDR3 is TGTGCCAGCAGCCAAACGGGGGCGGGACTAGTAGTAAGTGAGCAGTTCTTC. Its translation is CASSQTGAGLVVSEQFF.

The chain couples TRBV5-1 to TRBJ2-3, with 7 bases lining up with TRBD1. V dropped 2 bases and J dropped 4; count of bases not matched to a gene: 4. The CDR3 runs 14 residues. Germline lookup yields CDR1 SGHRS and CDR2 YFSETQ. CDR3 nucleotide sequence: TGCGCCAGCAGCTTAGAGGGGGCGTCAGATACGCAGTATTTT. Translated, it gives CASSLEGASDTQYF.

The genes are TRBV28 and TRBJ1-1; 7 positions match TRBD1. The V gene's germline CDR1 is MDHEN and CDR2 SYDVKM. The CDR3 runs to 15 residues. V was clipped by 5 bases and J by 4 bases; unmatched bases: 10. CDR3 sequence reads: CASSPSISGGTEAFF. The CDR3 DNA sequence: TGTGCCAGCAGTCCCTCCATCTCAGGGGGCACTGAAGCTTTCTTT.

This chain uses TRBV14 with TRBJ2-7; 11 positions match TRBD2. The V gene end was trimmed by 4 bases and the J gene end by 2 bases; junction bases not matched to a gene: 4. The germline gives CDR1 SGHDN, CDR2 FVKESK. The CDR3 totals 15 residues. CDR3 nucleotide sequence: TGTGCCAGCAGCCCCGTAGCGGGAGGGCCCTACGAGCAGTACTTC. This sequence encodes CASSPVAGGPYEQYF. Drawing the rest from reference TRBV14 and TRBJ2-7, the complete variable domain is EAGVTQFPSHSVIEKGQTVTLRCDPISGHDNLYWYRRVMGKEIKFLLHFVKESKQDESGMPNNRFLAERTGGTYSTLKVQPAELEDSGVYFCASSPVAGGPYEQYFGPGTRLTVT.

The chain joins TRBV6-1 to TRBJ2-7; 7 bases match TRBD2. Trimming at V came to 2 bases and at J to 2 bases, leaving 9 bases not matched to a gene. The V gene's germline CDR1 is MNHNS and CDR2 SASEGT. The CDR3 loop spans 16 amino acids. The DNA for the CDR3 is TGTGCCAGCAGTGAATCATACGGGAGGAGACCCTACGAGCAGTACTTC. Protein sequence: CASSESYGRRPYEQYF.

The chain links TRBV4-2 to TRBJ2-7; a weak D match, TRBD2 (5 bases). Germline CDR1 and CDR2: LGHNA and YNFKEQ. Between the trimmed V and J ends, which lost 4 bases and 5 bases, there was a span of 15 bases. This CDR3 spans 14 amino acids. As DNA, the CDR3 is TGTGCCAGCAGCCGGAATAGCGCGATAAACGAGCAGTACTTC. Its protein is CASSRNSAINEQYF.

The chain couples TRBV30 to TRBJ2-5; D perhaps matches TRBD2 (5 bases). V lost 3 bases and J 5 bases, leaving 16 bases between the germline ends. The CDR3 loop spans 14 amino acids. The germline gives CDR1 GTSNPN, CDR2 SVGIG (reference sequence). CDR3 bases: TGTGCCTGGAGCCCAACTAGAATCGGGGAGACCCAGTACTTC. Its protein is CAWSPTRIGETQYF.

The rearrangement joins TRBV30 to TRBJ2-2; a possible D gene is TRBD2 (6 bases). The ends were cut back, 0 bases at V and 6 bases at J, with 8 bases in the middle. This CDR3 has 13 residues. The germline V gene encodes CDR1 GTSNPN and CDR2 SVGIG (reference sequence). This CDR3 reads CAWSVPGAGELFF. The CDR3, as DNA: TGTGCCTGGAGTGTACCGGGAGCCGGGGAGCTGTTTTTT.

This clone was seen only a few times. This chain connects TRBV6-4 to TRBJ2-3; tentative D call: TRBD2 (5 bases). The CDR3 is 20 amino acids. V was trimmed by 2 bases and J by 4 bases, leaving 28 bases between them. Germline-derived CDR1 and CDR2 are MRHNA and SNTAGT. In DNA, the CDR3 is TGTGCCAGCAGTGACCCCTGCACTAGAGACATGAGCCGTCCCCCAGATACGCAGTATTTT. Translating it yields CASSDPCTRDMSRPPDTQYF.

CDR3: CASSSPLAGPIYNEQFF. In nucleotides, the CDR3 is TGTGCCAGCAGTTCGCCTTTAGCGGGGCCCATTTACAATGAGCAGTTCTTC. V is TRBV27 and J is TRBJ2-1; 8 bases map to TRBD2. Trimming took 4 bases from V and 4 from J; bases not matched to a gene: 12. Germline CDR1 is MNHEY and CDR2 is SMNVEV (reference sequence). The CDR3 is 17 amino acids.

This clone was detected once. The chain recombines TRBV19 with TRBJ1-2; 9 bases agree with TRBD1. Per germline, CDR1 LNHDA and CDR2 SQIVND (reference sequence). With V trimmed by 5 bases and J by 1 base, 11 bases remained unmatched. The CDR3 totals 17 residues. CDR3 amino acids: CASSAGTGRTLNYGYTF. Here the CDR3 DNA reads TGTGCCAGTAGTGCGGGGACAGGGCGAACACTTAACTATGGCTACACCTTC.

This rearrangement joins TRBV19 to TRBJ2-2; D is possibly TRBD1 (5 bases). The CDR3 covers 15 residues. Between the trimmed V and J ends, which lost 10 bases and 4 bases, there was a span of 19 bases. The germline gives CDR1 LNHDA, CDR2 SQIVND (reference sequence). CDR3 nucleotides: TGTGCCACCACAAAGGTCAGGGCTGCCACCGGGGAGCTGTTTTTT. It codes for CATTKVRAATGELFF.

The chain uses TRBV7-8 and TRBJ2-3; TRBD2 agrees at 10 bases. Germline V gene sequence: CDR1 SGHVS, CDR2 FQNEAQ. V lost 2 bases and J lost 6; bases outside the gene matches: 8. The CDR3 runs to 16 residues. The CDR3 DNA follows: TGTGCCAGCAGCTTACGCCAGCGGGAGGGCCGCGATACGCAGTATTTT. Its translation is CASSLRQREGRDTQYF.

The V call is TRBV7-8, the J call TRBJ1-5; 7 nucleotides agree with TRBD1. The trim removed 5 bases at V and 6 bases at J, leaving 13 bases unmatched. Germline V CDR1 and CDR2: SGHVS, FQNEAQ. CDR3 size: 16 residues. The CDR3 nucleotides read TGTGCCAGCAGCATCGGGGAACAGGGGTTAGTTCAGCCCCAGCATTTT. Translating it yields CASSIGEQGLVQPQHF.

The chain employs TRBV19 and TRBJ1-1, with D possibly being TRBD1 (5 bases). This CDR3 has 12 amino acids. V lost 9 bases and J 8 bases, leaving 16 bases between the germline ends. Looked up from germline, CDR1 is LNHDA and CDR2 is SQIVND (reference sequence). CDR3 in DNA: TGTGCCAGCCGGGGGGGGGTATTCGAAGCTTTCTTT. Translated: CASRGGVFEAFF. The full variable domain, completed using reference TRBV19 and TRBJ1-1, is DGGITQSPKYLFRKEGQNVTLSCEQNLNHDAMYWYRQDPGQGLRLIYYSQIVNDFQKGDIAEGYSVSREKKESFPLTVTSAQKNPTAFYLCASRGGVFEAFFGQGTRLTVV.

On this clone itself: The DNA is left out, because the CDR3 cannot be placed on it with certainty; the CDR3 is given as TCRdb lists it. The rearrangement joins TRBV6-4 to TRBJ2-1; TRBD2, the D gene given by the table, was not confirmed from the DNA. Germline assignment: CDR1 MRHNA and CDR2 SNTAGT. From its first to its last residue, the CDR3 has 15 amino acids. CDR3 sequence reads: CASSDTVAGGNEQLF.

V gene TRBV7-2 combines with J gene TRBJ2-5, with D possibly TRBD1 on 6 matching bases. V was shortened by 2 bases and J by 2 bases, with 15 bases between the two germline ends. CDR3 size: 16 residues. Germline CDR1 SGHTA, CDR2 FQGNSA. CDR3 coding DNA: TGTGCCAGCAGCTTACAACCCCCAGGACAGCAAGAGACCCAGTACTTC. It translates to CASSLQPPGQQETQYF.

The chain carries TRBV6-6 and TRBJ2-2, with 11 bases lining up with TRBD2. Looked up from germline, CDR1 is MNHNY and CDR2 is SVGAGI (reference sequence). There are 15 residues in the CDR3. The J segment lost 6 bases and the V segment lost 10 bases, leaving 10 bases of the junction unmatched. CDR3 residues: CATNPSGRMAGELFF. In DNA, the CDR3 is TGTGCCACAAATCCTAGCGGGAGGATGGCCGGGGAGCTGTTTTTT.

In this sample, this clone turned up once. One end of the junction does not line up with germline, which may come from a read error. This chain joins TRBV4-3 and TRBJ2-6; the D gene is possibly TRBD1 (6 bases). This CDR3 has 17 residues. From germline, CDR1 is LGHNA and CDR2 YSLEER. CDR3 amino acids: CASSQDSGVAGANGLTF. CDR3 sequence (DNA): TGCGCCAGCAGCCAAGATTCAGGGGTCGCTGGGGCCAACGGCCTGACTTTC.

This sequence joins TRBV2 and TRBJ2-1; D might be TRBD2 (6 bases). Deletions cut 6 bases from V and 7 bases from J, with 16 bases between. The germline V gene has CDR1 SNHLY and CDR2 FYNNEI. This CDR3 region has 14 residues. CDR3 protein: CASRGISAGNEQFF. In DNA form, the CDR3 reads TGTGCCAGCAGGGGAATCTCGGCGGGGAATGAGCAGTTCTTC.

The chain recombines TRBV6-5 with TRBJ2-1; TRBD2 matches at 10 bases. V lost 2 bases to trimming and J lost 5 bases; unmatched junction nucleotides: 3. The germline gives CDR1 MNHEY, CDR2 SVGAGI. The CDR3 covers 15 residues. The CDR3 region is CASSYLLAGDNEQFF. The CDR3 DNA reads as TGTGCCAGCAGTTACCTGCTAGCGGGAGACAATGAGCAGTTCTTC.

V gene TRBV18 combines with J gene TRBJ2-5; D is uncertain. Looked up from germline, CDR1 is KGHSH and CDR2 is LQKENI. V was shortened by 3 bases and J by 0 bases, with 8 bases between the two germline ends. The length of the CDR3 is 14 residues. The chain's CDR3 is CASSPAVNQETQYF. The CDR3, as DNA: TGTGCCAGCTCACCGGCGGTAAACCAAGAGACCCAGTACTTC.

The genes are TRBV15 and TRBJ1-2, with 7 bases that match TRBD1. The CDR3 is made up of 15 amino acids. CDR1 is LNHNV and CDR2 is YYDKDF in the germline V gene (reference sequence). Unmatched junction bases numbered 13, after V lost 8 bases and J lost 4 bases. CDR3 amino acids: CATLGTEERFYGYTF. In nucleotides, the CDR3 is TGTGCCACCTTAGGGACAGAAGAAAGGTTCTATGGCTACACCTTC.